Listed below are T cell receptor beta chains from one sample, sequenced in a study of control samples from healthy donors and cancer patients. The method was immunoSEQ multiplex PCR; TCRdb's version includes in-frame clones alone and lacks a portion of them. The sample has 150,000 to 200,000 clones, around 88% seen once; the top ten hold around 1.6%. The sample taken for sequencing was blood. These receptors all stem from a man aged 18 to 30 in good health. Each CDR3 is given with its conserved first and last residue. D genes are given only for firm matches. Clone size appears in some rows only: once, few, many, or a class for an expanded clone.

D gene	J gene	clone size	V gene	CDR3 protein	CDR3 DNA
NA	TRBJ2-7	NA	TRBV7-9	CASSLALSSEQYF	TGTGCCAGCAGCTTAGCGCTCTCCAGCGAGCAGTACTTC
NA	TRBJ1-1	NA	TRBV3-1/TRBV3-2	CASSQGHYRELWDTEAFF	TGTGCCAGCAGCCAAGGCCACTACAGGGAACTTTGGGACACTGAAGCTTTCTTT
TRBD2	TRBJ2-3	NA	TRBV5-1	CASSPLAGEDTQYF	TGCGCCAGCAGCCCCCTAGCGGGGGAAGATACGCAGTATTTT
NA	TRBJ2-5	NA	TRBV28	CASTPREWGETQYF	TGTGCCAGCACCCCCCGCGAGTGGGGTGAGACCCAGTACTTC
NA	TRBJ1-4	NA	TRBV3-1/TRBV3-2	CASSQGGGASEKLFF	TGTGCCAGCAGCCAAGGAGGAGGGGCCAGTGAAAAACTGTTTTTT
NA	TRBJ2-1	NA	TRBV7-2	CASTPRSGGGEQFF	TGTGCCAGCACCCCAAGATCCGGGGGCGGTGAGCAGTTCTTC
NA	TRBJ2-3	NA	TRBV19	CASNEAGSTDTQYF	TGTGCCAGTAACGAGGCCGGAAGCACAGATACGCAGTATTTT
NA	TRBJ1-4	NA	TRBV29-1	CSVGKPGRTNEKLFF	TGCAGCGTTGGGAAGCCGGGGCGAACTAATGAAAAACTGTTTTTT
NA	TRBJ1-2	few	TRBV6-5	CASSRGISEIYGYTF	TGTGCCAGCAGTCGGGGAATTAGCGAGATCTATGGCTACACCTTC
TRBD1	TRBJ2-7	NA	TRBV7-2	CASSHRDSF	TGTGCCAGCAGCCACCGGGACAGTTTC
NA	TRBJ2-3	once	TRBV19	CASSLPSDTQYF	TGTGCCAGTAGTCTCCCTTCAGATACGCAGTATTTT
NA	TRBJ2-1	NA	TRBV7-9	CASSLYVVRDAQNEQFF	TGTGCCAGCAGCTTATATGTTGTACGGGACGCTCAAAATGAGCAGTTCTTC
NA	TRBJ2-7	NA	TRBV4-3	CASSQDLGYEQYF	TGCGCCAGCAGCCAAGATCTAGGCTACGAGCAGTACTTC
NA	TRBJ1-4	NA	TRBV29-1	CSVVTGSNGKLFF	TGCAGCGTTGTAACAGGTTCCAATGGAAAACTGTTTTTT
NA	TRBJ1-4	NA	TRBV30	CAWSWGNLATNEKLFF	TGTGCCTGGAGTTGGGGTAATCTTGCAACTAATGAAAAACTGTTTTTT
TRBD1	TRBJ1-2	NA	TRBV6-6	CASSYPTGPVYGYTF	TGTGCCAGCAGTTACCCGACAGGGCCCGTCTATGGCTACACCTTC
NA	TRBJ1-5	NA	TRBV6-6	CASRDRQAVNQPQHF	TGTGCCAGCAGGGACCGACAGGCGGTCAATCAGCCCCAGCATTTT
TRBD2	TRBJ2-5	NA	TRBV4-1	CASSQVGEGETQYF	TGCGCCAGCAGCCAAGTCGGGGAGGGAGAGACCCAGTACTTC
TRBD1	TRBJ1-1	NA	TRBV6-2/TRBV6-3	CASSPHRGRSTEAFF	TGTGCCAGCAGCCCTCACAGGGGGCGGAGCACTGAAGCTTTCTTT
NA	TRBJ1-6	NA	TRBV28	CASSSPSEGTSPLHF	TGTGCCAGCAGTTCCCCTTCGGAGGGAACTTCACCCCTCCACTTT
NA	TRBJ1-1	NA	TRBV6-5	CASSLGGRYTEAFF	TGTGCCAGCAGCCTGGGGGGGCGTTACACTGAAGCTTTCTTT
NA	TRBJ1-4	NA	TRBV19	CASSDLATNEKLFF	TGTGCCAGTAGCGACTTGGCAACTAATGAAAAACTGTTTTTT
NA	TRBJ1-1	NA	TRBV19	CASHGGDTEAFF	TGTGCCAGCCACGGAGGGGACACTGAAGCTTTCTTT
TRBD1	TRBJ1-2	NA	TRBV4-3	CASSQGQGAGYGYTF	TGCGCCAGCAGCCAAGGGCAGGGGGCCGGGTATGGCTACACCTTC
TRBD1	TRBJ1-2	NA	TRBV5-1	CASSLAGQGMDGYTF	TGCGCCAGCAGCTTGGCCGGACAGGGGATGGATGGCTACACCTTC
NA	TRBJ2-3	NA	TRBV3-1/TRBV3-2	CASSRISTDTQYF	TGTGCCAGCAGCCGTATCAGCACAGATACGCAGTATTTT
TRBD1	TRBJ1-3	NA	TRBV6-5	CASSYSNRGSNTIYF	TGTGCCAGCAGTTACTCGAACAGGGGCAGCAACACCATATATTTT
TRBD2	TRBJ2-3	many	TRBV6-4	CASSDSRGGPATQYF	TGTGCCAGCAGTGACTCACGGGGGGGTCCCGCTACGCAGTATTTT
NA	TRBJ1-3	few	TRBV28	CASSSVFRVSGNTIYF	TGTGCCAGCAGTTCCGTTTTCAGGGTATCTGGAAACACCATATATTTT
NA	TRBJ2-1	NA	TRBV27	CASSLRYSLSRGEQFF	TGTGCCAGCAGTTTACGCTATAGCCTATCCCGGGGTGAGCAGTTCTTC
NA	TRBJ2-7	NA	TRBV11-2	CASSPTPTGVTTYEQYF	TGTGCCAGCAGCCCGACTCCGACAGGTGTTACGACCTACGAGCAGTACTTC
NA	TRBJ2-7	NA	TRBV28	CASSEEYEQYF	TGTGCCAGCAGTGAGGAATACGAGCAGTACTTC
NA	TRBJ2-1	NA	TRBV7-8	CASSRGLTGRNEQFF	TGTGCCAGCAGCCGAGGGCTCACAGGAAGGAATGAGCAGTTCTTC
TRBD1	TRBJ1-1	few	TRBV5-8	CASSLSGTGYLGDEAFF	TGTGCCAGCAGCTTATCCGGGACAGGGTATTTGGGGGATGAAGCTTTCTTT
TRBD1	TRBJ2-7	NA	TRBV3-1/TRBV3-2	CASSQGQDRVYEQYF	TGTGCCAGCAGCCAAGGTCAGGACAGGGTCTACGAGCAGTACTTC
TRBD1	TRBJ2-7	NA	TRBV7-3	CASSLTAGTGFHEQYF	TGTGCCAGCAGCTTAACTGCCGGGACAGGATTCCACGAGCAGTACTTC
NA	TRBJ2-7	NA	TRBV6-2/TRBV6-3	CASSYDLLRQNFELYEQYF	TGTGCCAGCAGTTACGACTTGTTGAGACAGAACTTCGAACTCTACGAGCAGTACTTC
TRBD2	TRBJ2-5	NA	TRBV2	CASSNGAGGPETQYF	TGTGCCAGCTCAAACGGAGCGGGGGGGCCCGAGACCCAGTACTTC
TRBD2	TRBJ2-7	NA	TRBV6-2/TRBV6-3	CASSYDSGDLYEQYF	TGTGCCAGCAGTTACGATAGCGGGGATCTTTACGAGCAGTACTTC
NA	TRBJ2-4	NA	TRBV6-5	CATSNSNRGSNIQYF	TGTGCCACTTCGAACTCTAACCGGGGATCAAACATTCAGTACTTC
TRBD2	TRBJ2-5	NA	TRBV5-6	CASSPGLAGEETQYF	TGTGCCAGCAGCCCCGGACTAGCGGGAGAAGAGACCCAGTACTTC
NA	TRBJ2-3	NA	TRBV6-5	CASRADTPQYF	TGTGCCAGCAGGGCTGACACGCCACAGTATTTT
TRBD1	TRBJ1-5	NA	TRBV6-5	CASDGQGIQPQHF	TGTGCCAGCGACGGACAGGGGATTCAGCCCCAGCATTTT
TRBD1	TRBJ2-5	NA	TRBV7-3	CASSRTGAQETQYF	TGTGCCAGCAGCCGGACAGGGGCTCAAGAGACCCAGTACTTC
NA	TRBJ1-6	few	TRBV6-2/TRBV6-3	CASSYRDNSPLHF	TGTGCCAGCAGTTACAGGGATAATTCACCCCTCCACTTT
NA	TRBJ2-3	NA	TRBV5-1	CASSLSGYSSTDTQYF	TGCGCCAGCAGCTTGTCTGGTTACTCTAGCACAGATACGCAGTATTTT
NA	TRBJ2-5	NA	TRBV7-9	CASSLIVGGQETQYF	TGTGCCAGCAGCTTAATTGTCGGGGGCCAAGAGACCCAGTACTTC
NA	TRBJ2-7	NA	TRBV6-2/TRBV6-3	CASSDIYEQYF	TGTGCCAGCAGTGACATTTACGAGCAGTACTTC
TRBD1	TRBJ2-2	NA	TRBV3-1/TRBV3-2	CASSPRTGWNLNTGELFF	TGTGCCAGCAGCCCCAGGACAGGGTGGAATTTGAACACCGGGGAGCTGTTTTTT
NA	TRBJ2-5	NA	TRBV7-8	CASSLGTGSVETQYF	TGTGCCAGCAGCTTAGGTACAGGGTCAGTTGAGACCCAGTACTTC